This is a list of T cell receptor beta chains from one sample in a study of CD8 T cells in ankylosing spondylitis. TCRdb analysed the 5' RACE reads with MiXCR anew, one entry per CDR3 protein. This sample has about 400,000 distinct CDR3 sequences, with more than 20% found just once. Sequenced material: blood, either unsorted or a sorted T cell fraction (not recorded which). The receptors were gathered from a male donor with ankylosing spondylitis or in good health (not recorded which). The CDR3 runs from the conserved cysteine through the conserved F or W. The D gene is left open where the match is weak. Rows may omit the clone size; those that give it use once, few, many or a size class.

d_gene | j_gene | v_gene | abundance | CDR3aa | CDR3nt
. | TRBJ2-1 | TRBV27 | . | CASSLEAYNSYNEQFF | TGTGCCAGCAGTTTAGAGGCCTATAACTCCTACAATGAGCAGTTCTTC
. | TRBJ2-7 | TRBV20-1 | . | CSASSTRSYEQYF | TGCAGTGCTTCCTCCACACGATCCTACGAGCAGTACTTC
. | TRBJ2-3 | TRBV12-3/TRBV12-4 | . | CASSPVDSTDTQYF | TGTGCCAGCAGTCCCGTGGACTCCACAGATACGCAGTATTTT
. | TRBJ2-1 | TRBV29-1 | . | CSVEGTGASNEQFF | TGCAGCGTTGAAGGAACCGGGGCAAGCAATGAGCAGTTCTTC
. | TRBJ2-3 | TRBV12-3/TRBV12-4 | few | CASSPAWGWDTQYF | TGTGCCAGCAGTCCTGCTTGGGGCTGGGATACGCAGTATTTT
. | TRBJ2-3 | TRBV9 | . | CASSVLGGRDTQYF | TGTGCCAGCAGCGTACTAGGAGGCAGAGATACGCAGTATTTT
TRBD2 | TRBJ2-7 | TRBV29-1 | few | CSVESVWQGTSYEQYF | TGCAGCGTTGAGTCGGTGTGGCAGGGGACTAGTTACGAGCAGTACTTC
. | TRBJ2-7 | TRBV9 | few | CASSVGNSYEQYF | TGTGCCAGCAGCGTAGGGAACTCCTACGAGCAGTACTTC
. | TRBJ2-1 | TRBV20-1 | few | CSARTLPYNEQFF | TGCAGTGCTCGAACCCTCCCCTACAATGAGCAGTTCTTC
. | TRBJ2-7 | TRBV27 | . | CASSLNIGEAYEQYF | TGTGCCAGCAGTTTAAATATTGGGGAGGCCTACGAGCAGTACTTC
. | TRBJ2-5 | TRBV27 | . | CASSLIQGTSETQYF | TGTGCCAGCAGTTTAATCCAGGGGACCTCTGAGACCCAGTACTTC
. | TRBJ1-6 | TRBV9 | . | CASSVGSANSPLHF | TGTGCCAGCAGCGTCGGGTCAGCCAATTCACCCCTCCACTTT
. | TRBJ2-2 | TRBV20-1 | few | CSASGQNTGELFF | TGCAGTGCTTCGGGACAGAACACCGGGGAGCTGTTTTTT